The clone carrying this T cell receptor (beta chain) was counted a few times. The CDR3 contains 15 residues. CDR1 and CDR2 from the germline V gene are MNHEY and SVGEGT. V was cut by 2 bases and J by 4 bases, with 14 bases left in between. This entry comes from a study of response to subunit inactivated influenza vaccine. In TCRdb, the RT-PCR reads were re-called with MiXCR into one record per CDR3 protein. This sample has approximately 730,000 distinct CDR3 sequences, with around 13% found just once. The rearrangement joins TRBV6-2 or TRBV6-3 to TRBJ1-1; tentative D call: TRBD1 (6 bases). The input for sequencing was PBMCs from blood, taken 14 to 15 days before vaccination. The clonotype comes from a man between 45 and 60 years old who received an inactivated influenza vaccine. CDR3 bases: TGTGCCAGCAGTTACACCCGGACAGTTAGCACTGAAGCTTTCTTT. It codes for CASSYTRTVSTEAFF.